These 30 T cell receptor beta chains were all obtained from the same sample, sequenced in a study of regulatory T cells in long-lasting Graves disease. Construction of the TCR beta libraries employed iRepertoire HTBI primers in conjunction with Arm-PCR of CDR3 regions. TCRdb re-called the multiplex PCR reads with MiXCR, one entry per CDR3 protein. The sample shows 350,000 to 450,000 distinct CDR3 sequences, 14% to 15% of them seen only once. Time point reported: newly diagnosed GD, antithyroid drugs for less than 3 months. TCR sequences were obtained from RNA taken from PBMCs. These data were likewise used in another study, on T cells in Graves' hyperthyroidism and ophthalmopathy.

The starting material was peripheral blood mononuclear cells (PBMCs), obtained at new diagnosis, from a patient treated with antithyroid drugs. Every receptor here comes from a woman aged 30 to 39 with Graves disease.

CDR3 sequence (DNA): TGTGCCAGTAGTTCCGTGGGCAGTGGGACTACCTACGAGCAGTACTTC. Residues: CASSSVGSGTTYEQYF. The chain links TRBV19 to TRBJ2-7; 7 bases agree with TRBD2. The V segment lost 5 bases and the J segment 2 bases; nucleotides outside the gene matches: 12. CDR1 LNHDA and CDR2 SQIVND come from the germline V gene (reference sequence). This CDR3 region has 16 residues.

This clonotype was found many times. V is TRBV30 and J is TRBJ1-1; TRBD1 agrees at 7 bases. Trimming at V came to 5 bases and at J to 0 bases, leaving 9 bases not matched to a gene. Germline V gene sequence: CDR1 GTSNPN, CDR2 SVGIG (reference sequence). This CDR3 is 15 amino acids long. The chain's CDR3 is CAWGGDSLLNTEAFF. The CDR3 nucleotides are TGTGCCTGGGGCGGGGACAGCCTATTGAACACTGAAGCTTTCTTT.

This clonotype was detected ten times or more. This chain links TRBV20-1 with TRBJ2-5, with TRBD2 matching over 14 bases. Germline V gene data show CDR1 as DFQATT and CDR2 as SNEGSKA (reference sequence). V was clipped by 6 bases and J by 1 base; unmatched bases: 10. The CDR3 consists of 17 residues. CDR3 nucleotides: TGCAGTGCCCCTCCCGGGACTAGCGGGAGCGGCCAAGAGACCCAGTACTTC. It encodes CSAPPGTSGSGQETQYF.

As to this clonotype: Being one base from a much bigger clone, this may be a read error. The chain is built from TRBV12-3 or TRBV12-4 and TRBJ2-1; TRBD1 agrees at 9 bases. V dropped 5 bases and J dropped 13; count of bases not matched to a gene: 21. The CDR3 sequence is 17 residues long. The CDR3 protein is CASSRSGTGLLKETQFF. CDR3 sequence (DNA): TGTGCCAGCAGTCGCTCCGGGACAGGGCTTTTAAAAGAGACCCAGTTCTTC.

At least ten counts were recorded for this clonotype. The chain couples TRBV6-1 to TRBJ2-7, with TRBD2 matching over 7 bases. Germline V CDR1 and CDR2: MNHNS, SASEGT. J lost 0 bases, V lost 6 bases, and 11 bases had no gene match. This CDR3 contains 16 residues. The CDR3 region is CASRNLAAITSYEQYF. The CDR3 DNA reads as TGTGCCAGCAGAAACCTAGCGGCCATTACCTCCTACGAGCAGTACTTC.

The chain is built from TRBV30 and TRBJ2-7; possibly TRBD2 for D (6 bases). CDR1 and CDR2 from the germline V gene are GTSNPN and SVGIG (reference sequence). V gave up 1 base and J gave up 3 bases, with 13 bases separating them. The CDR3 contains 14 residues. The DNA of the CDR3 is TGTGCCTGGAGTGGCGGGGACGGGTACTACGAGCAGTACTTC. It yields the protein CAWSGGDGYYEQYF.

This clonotype was detected ten times or more. The gene calls are TRBV20-1 and TRBJ1-5; D might be TRBD1 (5 bases). This CDR3 is 14 amino acids long. V was cut by 6 bases and J by 2 bases, with 14 bases left in between. The V gene's germline CDR1 is DFQATT and CDR2 SNEGSKA (reference sequence). The CDR3 loop is CSAPGGNGNQPQHF. CDR3 DNA sequence: TGCAGTGCCCCCGGGGGGAATGGCAATCAGCCCCAGCATTTT.

This clonotype was seen many times. V and J are TRBV18 and TRBJ2-7; TRBD2 matches at 8 bases. Germline assignment: CDR1 KGHSH and CDR2 LQKENI. The CDR3 covers 15 residues. The V segment lost 6 bases and the J segment 3 bases; nucleotides outside the gene matches: 10. The CDR3 loop reads CASSPRPGGDYEQYF. The CDR3 region has the DNA TGTGCCAGCTCGCCCCGGCCCGGGGGGGACTACGAGCAGTACTTC.

This clonotype occurred a few times. This chain joins TRBV7-9 and TRBJ2-1; D ambiguous. The ends were cut back, 8 bases at V and 0 bases at J, with 14 bases in the middle. This CDR3 comprises 15 residues. Germline CDR1 SEHNR, CDR2 FQNEAQ (reference sequence). DNA for the CDR3: TGTGCCAGCCGTTCTGAGGCAAGCTCCTACAATGAGCAGTTCTTC. It codes for CASRSEASSYNEQFF.

The V and J genes are TRBV24-1 and TRBJ2-7; 7 bases fit TRBD1. V was clipped by 4 bases and J by 5 bases; unmatched bases: 10. Germline values: CDR1 KGHDR, CDR2 SFDVKD. This CDR3 has 15 residues. Written as DNA, the CDR3 is TGTGCCACCAGTGACCAGGGGGTTGGCAGGGACGAGCAGTACTTC. It encodes CATSDQGVGRDEQYF.

This clonotype was counted ten times or more. The chain couples TRBV12-3 or TRBV12-4 to TRBJ2-5, with D possibly being TRBD2 (6 bases). The ends were cut back, 2 bases at V and 4 bases at J, with 17 bases in the middle. CDR3 size: 16 residues. The CDR3 coding sequence is TGTGCCAGCAGTTTATTCGTTGGCGGGACGGGAGAGACCCAGTACTTC. Its translation is CASSLFVGGTGETQYF.

At least ten counts were recorded for this clonotype. The genes are TRBV6-2 or TRBV6-3 and TRBJ2-5; D not resolved. CDR1 and CDR2 (germline): MNHEY, SVGEGT. The CDR3 consists of 14 residues. V was cut by 4 bases and J by 5 bases, with 14 bases left in between. CDR3 amino acids: CASSFPRRPETQYF. The CDR3, as DNA: TGTGCCAGCAGTTTCCCCAGGCGACCGGAGACCCAGTACTTC.

This clonotype was seen at least ten times. The CDR3 region has the DNA TGTGCCAGCAGTGGGACAGGGGCCAATCAGCCCCAGCATTTT. Protein product: CASSGTGANQPQHF. This chain uses TRBV25-1 with TRBJ1-5; 9 bases map to TRBD1. Per the germline V gene, CDR1 is MGHDK and CDR2 is SYGVNS. V gave up 4 bases and J gave up 3 bases; unmatched junction bases: 1. This CDR3 has 14 residues. The full variable domain, rest sourced from reference TRBV25-1 and TRBJ1-5, is EADIYQTPRYLVIGTGKKITLECSQTMGHDKMYWYQQDPGMELHLIHYSYGVNSTEKGDLSSESTVSRIRTEHFPLTLESARPSHTSQYLCASSGTGANQPQHFGDGTRLSIL.

The rearrangement uses TRBV5-8 and TRBJ2-1; D is uncertain. Between the trimmed V and J ends, which lost 0 bases and 5 bases, there was a span of 12 bases. CDR1 is SGHTS, CDR2 YDEGEE, per germline. The CDR3 has 15 residues. CDR3 residues: CASSLGQDPNNEQFF. The CDR3 bases are TGTGCCAGCAGCTTGGGGCAGGATCCGAACAATGAGCAGTTCTTC.

The chain is built from TRBV20-1 and TRBJ1-2; 7 nucleotides agree with TRBD1. Germline V gene data show CDR1 as DFQATT and CDR2 as SNEGSKA (reference sequence). This CDR3 region has 11 residues. After removal of 0 bases from V and 8 bases from J, the junction contained 0 bases not matched to a gene. Written as DNA, the CDR3 is TGCAGTGCTAGAGAAGGGGGCGGCTACACCTTC. It yields the protein CSAREGGGYTF.

The chain recombines TRBV7-9 with TRBJ2-2, with 8 bases fitting TRBD2. CDR1 is SEHNR, CDR2 FQNEAQ, per germline (reference sequence). V trimming: 7 bases; J trimming: 3 bases; junction bases outside the gene matches: 1. There are 13 residues in the CDR3. Here the CDR3 DNA reads TGTGCCAGCAAGCGGGAGTACACCGGGGAGCTGTTTTTT. Its translation is CASKREYTGELFF.

This chain uses TRBV24-1 with TRBJ2-1, with D maybe TRBD2 (5 bases). From germline, CDR1 is KGHDR and CDR2 SFDVKD. The CDR3 sequence is 14 residues long. Trimming shortened V by 9 bases and J by 1 base, and 12 bases separated the two germline ends. CDR3 nucleotides: TGTGCCACCGGAGAGGGTGGATCCTACAATGAGCAGTTCTTC. This codes for CATGEGGSYNEQFF.

V gene TRBV5-1 combines with J gene TRBJ2-7; D call uncertain. The V gene lost 3 bases and the J gene lost 6 bases, with 7 bases spanning the gap. The CDR3 runs 11 residues. CDR1 SGHRS and CDR2 YFSETQ come from the germline V gene. In DNA form, the CDR3 reads TGCGCCAGCAGCTCCATTACCGAGCAGTACTTC. Amino acids: CASSSITEQYF.

This clonotype has more than one count but fewer than ten. The rearrangement joins TRBV14 to TRBJ1-3, with 11 positions matching TRBD1. V shed 6 bases, J shed 0 bases, and the junction held 7 bases outside the gene matches. The V gene's germline CDR1 is SGHDN and CDR2 FVKESK. The CDR3 sequence is 17 residues long. In DNA form, the CDR3 reads TGTGCCAGCAGACCACGGACAGGGGGCATCTCTGGAAACACCATATATTTT. Translation: CASRPRTGGISGNTIYF. The full variable domain, with the rest looked up from reference TRBV14 and TRBJ1-3, is EAGVTQFPSHSVIEKGQTVTLRCDPISGHDNLYWYRRVMGKEIKFLLHFVKESKQDESGMPNNRFLAERTGGTYSTLKVQPAELEDSGVYFCASRPRTGGISGNTIYFGEGSWLTVV.

The sample holds many counts of this clonotype. The CDR3 coding sequence is TGTGCCAGCAGCCAAGCAGGCCGGAACACTGAAGCTTTCTTT. It encodes CASSQAGRNTEAFF. This sequence joins TRBV14 and TRBJ1-1; unclear D gene. The CDR3 is 14 amino acids. The germline V and J ends were trimmed by 1 base and 1 base, with 7 bases remaining between them. Germline V gene data show CDR1 as SGHDN and CDR2 as FVKESK. Variable domain in full (rest from reference TRBV14 and TRBJ1-1): EAGVTQFPSHSVIEKGQTVTLRCDPISGHDNLYWYRRVMGKEIKFLLHFVKESKQDESGMPNNRFLAERTGGTYSTLKVQPAELEDSGVYFCASSQAGRNTEAFFGQGTRLTVV.

This clonotype was detected many times. CDR3 amino acids: CASSGMGETQYF. The CDR3 bases are TGTGCCAGCTCTGGGATGGGAGAGACCCAGTACTTC. The chain has TRBV18 and TRBJ2-5; D gene unclear. V was shortened by 6 bases and J by 4 bases, with 9 bases between the two germline ends. Per the germline V gene, CDR1 is KGHSH and CDR2 is LQKENI. The CDR3 has 12 amino acids. The entire variable domain, with the rest obtained from reference TRBV18 and TRBJ2-5, is as follows: NAGVMQNPRHLVRRRGQEARLRCSPMKGHSHVYWYRQLPEEGLKFMVYLQKENIIDESGMPKERFSAEFPKEGPSILRIQQVVRGDSAAYFCASSGMGETQYFGPGTRLLVL.

There are many counts of this clonotype. The chain uses TRBV10-3 and TRBJ2-7, with 7 bases identical to TRBD1. The germline CDR1 and CDR2 sequences are ENHRY and SYGVKD. The CDR3 is 18 amino acids. Losses at the gene ends were 8 bases for V and 0 bases for J; bases not matched to a gene: 19. CDR3 in amino acids: CAILIRDRRDSTSYEQYF. The CDR3 DNA reads TGTGCCATCTTAATCCGGGACAGAAGAGACTCTACCTCCTACGAGCAGTACTTC.

This rearrangement joins TRBV4-2 to TRBJ2-5; tentatively, D is TRBD1 (5 bases). From germline, CDR1 is LGHNA and CDR2 YNFKEQ. V lost 2 bases and J lost 1, with 20 bases in between. This CDR3 contains 18 residues. The CDR3 DNA is TGTGCCAGCAGCCAACGCCCACCCCCGCAGGGCCTCCAAGAGACCCAGTACTTC. It is translated as CASSQRPPPQGLQETQYF.

A remark on this clonotype: Given a far larger clone just one base away, this is likely a sequencing read error. The J gene is TRBJ2-5, the V gene TRBV3-1; D not resolved. CDR3 length: 11 amino acids. Germline V CDR1 and CDR2: LGHDT, YNNKEL (reference sequence). V was trimmed by 4 bases and J by 5 bases, leaving 5 bases between them. CDR3 sequence (DNA): TGTGCCAGCAGCCCCTATGAGACCCAGTACTTC. Its protein is CASSPYETQYF.

This clonotype occurred many times. The chain employs TRBV6-2 or TRBV6-3 and TRBJ2-7; 8 bases align to TRBD2. The trim removed 6 bases at V and 2 bases at J, leaving 18 bases unmatched. The CDR3 is 18 residues long. Germline lookup yields CDR1 MNHEY and CDR2 SVGEGT. CDR3 loop: CASSYASPGGVITYEQYF. The CDR3 nucleotides are TGTGCCAGCAGCTACGCGTCGCCGGGGGGGGTGATTACCTACGAGCAGTACTTC.

A remark on this clonotype: This may arise from a read error, as a much more abundant clone is one base away. The chain employs TRBV7-2 and TRBJ2-7, with a tentative D call TRBD2 (5 bases). V lost 0 bases and J 7 bases, leaving 16 bases between the germline ends. Germline loops: CDR1 SGHTA, CDR2 FQGNSA. This CDR3 spans 15 amino acids. This chain's CDR3 is CASSLAIKASREQYF. The CDR3 DNA follows: TGTGCCAGCAGCTTAGCGATTAAGGCTAGCAGGGAGCAGTACTTC.

This clonotype appeared a few times. The chain couples TRBV9 to TRBJ2-1; the match to TRBD2 covers 13 bases. V gave up 6 bases and J gave up 2 bases; unmatched junction bases: 5. Germline values: CDR1 SGDLS, CDR2 YYNGEE. This CDR3 has 16 residues. CDR3 sequence reads: CASTQTSGRPYNEQFF. Written as DNA, the CDR3 is TGTGCCAGCACCCAGACTAGCGGGAGGCCCTACAATGAGCAGTTCTTC. The full variable domain, in which reference TRBV9 and TRBJ2-1 provide the parts outside the CDR3, is DSGVTQTPKHLITATGQRVTLRCSPRSGDLSVYWYQQSLDQGLQFLIQYYNGEERAKGNILERFSAQQFPDLHSELNLSSLELGDSALYFCASTQTSGRPYNEQFFGPGTRLTVL.

This clonotype is a singleton in its sample. The gene calls are TRBV28 and TRBJ2-1; 8 nucleotides line up with TRBD2. J was trimmed by 8 bases and V by 4 bases; bases with no gene match: 4. Per germline, CDR1 MDHEN and CDR2 SYDVKM. The CDR3 is 13 residues long. CDR3 sequence reads: CASSYSGKDEQFF. CDR3 in DNA: TGTGCCAGCAGTTATAGCGGGAAGGATGAGCAGTTCTTC.

This clonotype was counted many times. The chain employs TRBV20-1 and TRBJ2-7, with 7 positions matching TRBD2. The CDR3 totals 15 residues. J gave up 3 bases and V 1 base, and 9 bases lay outside the gene matches. Germline loops: CDR1 DFQATT, CDR2 SNEGSKA (reference sequence). The chain's CDR3 is CSARVLAGVSYEQYF. CDR3 nucleotides: TGCAGTGCTAGAGTTCTCGCGGGAGTCAGCTACGAGCAGTACTTC.

There are a few counts of this clonotype. This chain connects TRBV20-1 to TRBJ1-5, with no clear D. Trimming removed 3 bases at V and 5 bases at J, with 14 bases between. The germline V gene has CDR1 DFQATT and CDR2 SNEGSKA (reference sequence). The CDR3 has 14 amino acids. The CDR3 spells CSASLRTSYQPQHF. For the CDR3, the DNA is TGCAGTGCTAGCCTCCGGACCTCCTATCAGCCCCAGCATTTT.